The 12 T cell receptor beta chains below all came from one sample that was sequenced in a study of regulatory T cells in long-lasting Graves disease. Time point defined: newly diagnosed GD, antithyroid drugs for less than 3 months. The TCR library was made from RNA extracted from PBMCs. The TCR beta library used iRepertoire HTBI primers with Arm-PCR amplification of CDR3. TCRdb passed the multiplex PCR reads through MiXCR, listing each CDR3 protein once. In the table there are fewer than 550,000 distinct CDR3 sequences, about 16% of which are singletons. This same sample was also part of a study on T cells in Graves' hyperthyroidism and ophthalmopathy.

This material consisted of peripheral blood mononuclear cells (PBMCs), taken at new diagnosis, from a patient treated with antithyroid drugs. These TCRs come from a middle-aged woman with Graves disease.

There are many counts of this clonotype. This chain uses TRBV3-1 with TRBJ2-2; D might be TRBD2 (5 bases). Trimming stripped 6 bases from V and 6 bases from J, with 11 bases between. CDR3 length equals 13 residues. The germline CDR1 and CDR2 sequences are LGHDT and YNNKEL (reference sequence). The CDR3 spells CASSAREPGELFF. CDR3 nucleotides: TGTGCCAGCAGTGCGAGGGAGCCCGGGGAGCTGTTTTTT.

This clonotype was recorded a few times. The CDR3, as DNA: TGTGCCAGCAGCTTTGACAGGGGTGAGCCCCAGCATTTT. This sequence encodes CASSFDRGEPQHF. The chain employs TRBV5-5 and TRBJ1-5; 8 bases map to TRBD1. The germline CDR1 and CDR2 sequences are SGHKS and YYEKEE (reference sequence). V shed 2 bases, J shed 8 bases, and the junction held 3 bases outside the gene matches. This CDR3 comprises 13 residues.

This clonotype was found many times. The CDR3 loop is CASSTTIAEQYF. The CDR3 DNA sequence: TGTGCCAGCAGCACCACTATCGCGGAGCAGTACTTC. The chain is built from TRBV11-3 and TRBJ2-7; D not resolved. Trimming took off 5 bases at V and 7 bases at J, with 12 bases between the two ends. This CDR3 is built from 12 residues. The germline V gene has CDR1 SGHNT and CDR2 YENEEA.

This clonotype was observed many times. The V gene is TRBV7-2, the J gene TRBJ1-5, with D uncertain. The CDR3 is made up of 15 amino acids. V was shortened by 1 base and J by 1 base, with 8 bases between the two germline ends. CDR1 is SGHTA, CDR2 FQGNSA, per germline. CDR3 in DNA: TGTGCCAGCAGCTTAGTAGGGCTAAGCAATCAGCCCCAGCATTTT. Its protein is CASSLVGLSNQPQHF.

This clonotype showed up just once. The rearrangement links TRBV28 to TRBJ2-1; a possible D gene is TRBD2 (6 bases). Judging by the DNA end, TRBJ2-5 fits better; the J call may be wrong. In germline, CDR1 is MDHEN, CDR2 SYDVKM. The CDR3 totals 15 residues. The CDR3 DNA sequence: TGTGCCAGCAGTTTGGAGGGTACGGGGCGAGAGACCCAGTACTTC. Translating it yields CASSLEGTGRETQYF.

The gene calls are TRBV5-6 and TRBJ2-4; D unclear. CDR3 length: 15 amino acids. V dropped 2 bases and J dropped 0 bases, with 9 bases sitting between them. Germline CDR1 SGHDT, CDR2 YYEEEE. The CDR3 loop reads CASSFRALAKNIQYF. The CDR3 region has the DNA TGTGCCAGCAGCTTCCGGGCCCTAGCCAAAAACATTCAGTACTTC.

This chain uses TRBV6-5 with TRBJ2-3; no reliable D call. Germline V gene lookup returns CDR1 MNHEY and CDR2 SVGAGI. Trimming removed 0 bases from V and 0 bases from J, with 19 bases in between. CDR3 length equals 19 residues. DNA of the CDR3: TGTGCCAGCAGTTACTCGGCGTCTGCTGGGATGCTGAGCACAGATACGCAGTATTTT. This encodes CASSYSASAGMLSTDTQYF.

At least ten counts were recorded for this clonotype. The chain recombines TRBV11-1 with TRBJ2-3, with no clear D. Germline lookup yields CDR1 SGHAT and CDR2 FQDESV (reference sequence). This CDR3 is built from 14 residues. V lost 5 bases and J 0 bases, leaving 9 bases between the germline ends. This chain's CDR3 is CASSPSQSTDTQYF. The CDR3 nucleotides are TGTGCCAGCAGCCCCTCCCAGAGCACAGATACGCAGTATTTT.

This clonotype was detected ten times or more. The V call is TRBV7-8, the J call TRBJ1-1; tentative D call: TRBD1 (5 bases). Trimming left V 4 bases short and J 6 bases short, with 12 bases between. The germline V gene encodes CDR1 SGHVS and CDR2 FQNEAQ. The CDR3 extends over 13 amino acids. This CDR3 is CASSWAPGPEAFF. CDR3 sequence (DNA): TGTGCCAGCAGCTGGGCCCCGGGGCCTGAAGCTTTCTTT.

The chain recombines TRBV7-9 with TRBJ1-2; the D gene is possibly TRBD1 (5 bases). V lost 5 bases and J lost 3, with 13 bases in between. This CDR3 region has 14 residues. Per the germline V gene, CDR1 is SEHNR and CDR2 is FQNEAQ (reference sequence). The CDR3 DNA is TGTGCCAGCAGCCCCGGGGACTCATACTATGGCTACACCTTC. It translates to CASSPGDSYYGYTF. The whole variable domain, remainder taken from reference TRBV7-9 and TRBJ1-2, is DTGVSQNPRHKITKRGQNVTFRCDPISEHNRLYWYRQTLGQGPEFLTYFQNEAQLEKSRLLSDRFSAERPKGSFSTLEIQRTEQGDSAMYLCASSPGDSYYGYTFGSGTRLTVV.

V gene TRBV5-1 combines with J gene TRBJ2-5; D not certain. Looked up from germline, CDR1 is SGHRS and CDR2 is YFSETQ. There are 14 residues in the CDR3. V lost 3 bases, J lost 0 bases, and 9 bases lay in between. The chain's CDR3 is CASSSQMYQETQYF. In nucleotides, the CDR3 is TGCGCCAGCAGCTCCCAGATGTACCAAGAGACCCAGTACTTC.

This clonotype was seen repeatedly, ten times or more. This chain connects TRBV11-1 to TRBJ2-1; no firm D call. The CDR3 contains 12 residues. The V gene's germline CDR1 is SGHAT and CDR2 FQDESV (reference sequence). Trimming cost V 5 bases and J 8 bases, with 10 bases left between them. CDR3 in amino acids: CASSPTLYEQFF. Written as DNA, the CDR3 is TGTGCCAGCAGCCCGACTTTGTATGAGCAGTTCTTC.